This T cell receptor (beta chain) appears in the sequencing data of a study of tumor-infiltrating lymphocytes in primary liver carcinoma. Production of TCR beta cDNA used about 500 ng total RNA together with a constant-region primer. Employing slightly modified ARM-PCR, three nested multiplex PCR rounds were run, and these gave rise to the TCR beta libraries. Use of TRBV1-TRBV30 forward primers with a C-beta reverse primer characterized the first two PCR rounds, which lasted about 9 cycles each. MiXCR, run by TCRdb on the multiplex PCR reads, gives a single entry per CDR3 protein. The table shows approximately 110,000 distinct CDR3 sequences, with about 59% occurring only once. CDR3 length: 14 residues. The germline V gene has CDR1 MDHEN and CDR2 SYDVKM. V was trimmed by 8 bases and J by 0 bases, leaving 12 bases between them. The study co-extracted DNA and RNA from roughly 20-30 mg of unsorted bulk tissue. Every one of the tumor samples had a viable tumor cell content above 75%.

Sequenced input: liver tumor tissue from sampling region 1. The subset was: tumor region T1, superior pole. The sequence was obtained from a woman in her fifties or sixties with primary liver carcinoma and hepatitis B virus infection. The chain joins TRBV28 to TRBJ2-3; D call uncertain. CDR3 sequence: CASLTRRSTDTQYF. The CDR3 nucleotides are TGTGCCAGCCTTACGCGTAGGAGCACAGATACGCAGTATTTT.